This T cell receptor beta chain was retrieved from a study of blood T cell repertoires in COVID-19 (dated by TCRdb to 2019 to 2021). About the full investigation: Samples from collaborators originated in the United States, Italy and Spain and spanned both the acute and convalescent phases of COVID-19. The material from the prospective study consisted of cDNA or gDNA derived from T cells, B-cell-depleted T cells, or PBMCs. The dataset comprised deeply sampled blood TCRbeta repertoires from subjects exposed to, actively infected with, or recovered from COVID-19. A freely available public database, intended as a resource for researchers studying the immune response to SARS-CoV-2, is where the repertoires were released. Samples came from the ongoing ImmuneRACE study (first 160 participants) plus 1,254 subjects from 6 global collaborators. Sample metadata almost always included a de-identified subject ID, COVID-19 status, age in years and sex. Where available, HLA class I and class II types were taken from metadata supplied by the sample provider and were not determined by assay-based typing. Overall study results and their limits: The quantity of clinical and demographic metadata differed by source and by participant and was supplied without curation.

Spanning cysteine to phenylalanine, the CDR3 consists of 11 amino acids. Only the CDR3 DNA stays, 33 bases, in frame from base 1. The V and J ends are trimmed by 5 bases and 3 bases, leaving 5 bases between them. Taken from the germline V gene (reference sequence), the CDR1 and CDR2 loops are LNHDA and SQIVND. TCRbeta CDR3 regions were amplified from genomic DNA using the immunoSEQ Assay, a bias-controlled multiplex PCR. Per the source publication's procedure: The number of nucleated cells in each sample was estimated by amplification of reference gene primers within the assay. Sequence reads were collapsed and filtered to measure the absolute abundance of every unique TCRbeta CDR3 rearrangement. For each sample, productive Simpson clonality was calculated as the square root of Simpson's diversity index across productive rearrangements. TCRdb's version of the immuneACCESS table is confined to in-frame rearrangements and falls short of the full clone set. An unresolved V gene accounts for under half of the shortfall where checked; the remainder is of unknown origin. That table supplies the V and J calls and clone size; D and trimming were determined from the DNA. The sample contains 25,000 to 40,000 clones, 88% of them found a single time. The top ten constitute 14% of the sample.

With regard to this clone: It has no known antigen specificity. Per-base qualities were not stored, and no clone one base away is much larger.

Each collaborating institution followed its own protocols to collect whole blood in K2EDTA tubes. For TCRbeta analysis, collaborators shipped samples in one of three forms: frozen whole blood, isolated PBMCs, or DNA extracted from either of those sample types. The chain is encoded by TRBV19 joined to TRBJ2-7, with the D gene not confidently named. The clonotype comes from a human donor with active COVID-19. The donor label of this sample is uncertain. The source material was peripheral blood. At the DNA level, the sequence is TGTGCCAGTAGTCTTGTCTACGAGCAGTACTTC. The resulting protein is CASSLVYEQYF.